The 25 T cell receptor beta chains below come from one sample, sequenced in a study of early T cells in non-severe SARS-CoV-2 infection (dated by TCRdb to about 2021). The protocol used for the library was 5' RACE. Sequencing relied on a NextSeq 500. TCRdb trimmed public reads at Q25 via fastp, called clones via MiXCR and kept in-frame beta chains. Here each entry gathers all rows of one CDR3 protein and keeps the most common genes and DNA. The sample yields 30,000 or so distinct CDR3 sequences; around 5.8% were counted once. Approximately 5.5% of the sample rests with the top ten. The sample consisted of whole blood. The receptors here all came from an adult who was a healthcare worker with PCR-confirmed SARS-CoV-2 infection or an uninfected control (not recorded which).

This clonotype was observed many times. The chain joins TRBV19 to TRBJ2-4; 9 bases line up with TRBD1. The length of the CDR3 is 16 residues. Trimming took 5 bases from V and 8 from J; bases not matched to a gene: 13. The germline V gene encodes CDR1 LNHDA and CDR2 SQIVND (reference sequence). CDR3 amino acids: CASSGYRGPYPDIQYF. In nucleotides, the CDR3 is TGTGCCAGTAGTGGGTACAGGGGGCCATACCCTGACATTCAGTACTTC.

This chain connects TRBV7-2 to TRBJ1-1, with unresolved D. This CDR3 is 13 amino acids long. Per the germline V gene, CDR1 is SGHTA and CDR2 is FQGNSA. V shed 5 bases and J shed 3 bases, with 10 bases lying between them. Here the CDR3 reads CASSSEVDTEAFF. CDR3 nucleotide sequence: TGTGCCAGCAGCAGTGAGGTGGACACTGAAGCTTTCTTT.

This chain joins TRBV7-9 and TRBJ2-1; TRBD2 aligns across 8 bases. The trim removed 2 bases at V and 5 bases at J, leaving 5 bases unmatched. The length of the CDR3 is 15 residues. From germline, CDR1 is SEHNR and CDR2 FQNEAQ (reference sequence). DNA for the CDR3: TGTGCCAGCAGCTTACCAGCGGGAGCTCACAATGAGCAGTTCTTC. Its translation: CASSLPAGAHNEQFF.

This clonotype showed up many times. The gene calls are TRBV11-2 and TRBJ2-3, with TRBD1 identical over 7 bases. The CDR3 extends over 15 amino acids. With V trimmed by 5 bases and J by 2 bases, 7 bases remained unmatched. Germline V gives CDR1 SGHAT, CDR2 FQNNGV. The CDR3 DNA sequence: TGTGCCAGCAGCCGGGACAGCGTCCACACAGATACGCAGTATTTT. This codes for CASSRDSVHTDTQYF.

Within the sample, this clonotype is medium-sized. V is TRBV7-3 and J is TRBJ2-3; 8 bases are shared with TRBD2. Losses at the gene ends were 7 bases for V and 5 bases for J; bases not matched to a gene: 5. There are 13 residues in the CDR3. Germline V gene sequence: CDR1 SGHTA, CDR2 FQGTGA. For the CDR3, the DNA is TGTGCCAGCACTCTACGGGAGGGAGATACGCAGTATTTT. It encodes CASTLREGDTQYF.

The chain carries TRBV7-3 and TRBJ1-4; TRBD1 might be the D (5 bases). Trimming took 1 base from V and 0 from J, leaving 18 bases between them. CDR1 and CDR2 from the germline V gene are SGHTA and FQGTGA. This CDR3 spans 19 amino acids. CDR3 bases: TGTGCCAGCAGCTTAAGAGGGACTCGGGAAGCCGCAACTAATGAAAAACTGTTTTTT. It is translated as CASSLRGTREAATNEKLFF.

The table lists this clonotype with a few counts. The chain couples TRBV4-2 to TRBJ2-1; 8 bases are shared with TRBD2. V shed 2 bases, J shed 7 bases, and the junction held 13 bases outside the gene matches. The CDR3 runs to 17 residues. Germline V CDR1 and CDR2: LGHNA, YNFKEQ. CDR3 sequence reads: CASSQTDTSGPGNEQFF. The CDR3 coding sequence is TGTGCCAGCAGCCAAACCGATACTAGCGGTCCAGGGAATGAGCAGTTCTTC.

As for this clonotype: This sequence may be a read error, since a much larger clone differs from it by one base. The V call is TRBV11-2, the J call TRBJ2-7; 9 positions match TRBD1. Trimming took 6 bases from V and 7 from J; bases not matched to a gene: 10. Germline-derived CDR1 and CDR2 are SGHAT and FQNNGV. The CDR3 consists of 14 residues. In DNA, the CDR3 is TGTGCCAGCAGAAGAGCCGGGACAGGGAAAGAGCAGTACTTC. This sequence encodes CASRRAGTGKEQYF. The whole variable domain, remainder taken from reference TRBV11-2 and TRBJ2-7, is EAGVAQSPRYKIIEKRQSVAFWCNPISGHATLYWYQQILGQGPKLLIQFQNNGVVDDSQLPKDRFSAERLKGVDSTLKIQPAKLEDSAVYLCASRRAGTGKEQYFGPGTRLTVT.

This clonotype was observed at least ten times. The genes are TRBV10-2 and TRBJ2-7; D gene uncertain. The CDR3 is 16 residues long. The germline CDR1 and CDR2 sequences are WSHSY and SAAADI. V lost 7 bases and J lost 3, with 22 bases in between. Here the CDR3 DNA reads TGCGCCAGCACCCACCTTGGAGCCAATTCGGGCTACGAGCAGTACTTC. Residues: CASTHLGANSGYEQYF.

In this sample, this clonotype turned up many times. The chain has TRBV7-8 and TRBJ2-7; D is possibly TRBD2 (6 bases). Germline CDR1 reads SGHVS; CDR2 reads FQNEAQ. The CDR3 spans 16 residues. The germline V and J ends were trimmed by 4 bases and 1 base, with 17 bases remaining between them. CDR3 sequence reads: CASSSTGGVMSYEQYF. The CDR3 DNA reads TGTGCCAGCAGCTCCACGGGCGGGGTTATGTCCTACGAGCAGTACTTC. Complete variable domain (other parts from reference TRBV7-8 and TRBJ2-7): GAGVSQSPRYKVAKRGQDVALRCDPISGHVSLFWYQQALGQGPEFLTYFQNEAQLDKSGLPSDRFFAERPEGSVSTLKIQRTQQEDSAVYLCASSSTGGVMSYEQYFGPGTRLTVT.

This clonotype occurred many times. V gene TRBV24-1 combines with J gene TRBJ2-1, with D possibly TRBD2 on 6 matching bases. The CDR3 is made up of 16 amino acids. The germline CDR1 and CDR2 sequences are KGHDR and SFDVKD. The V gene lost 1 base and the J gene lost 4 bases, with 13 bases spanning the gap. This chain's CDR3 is CATSDFGGSRYNEQFF. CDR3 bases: TGTGCCACCAGTGATTTTGGGGGGAGTCGGTACAATGAGCAGTTCTTC.

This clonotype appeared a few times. The CDR3 DNA sequence: TGCAGCATCAAGGGGGGGCTCCCTGGCTACACCTTC. It is translated as CSIKGGLPGYTF. This rearrangement joins TRBV29-1 to TRBJ1-2, with D tentatively TRBD1 (6 bases). Germline V lookup: CDR1 SQVTM, CDR2 ANQGSEA. Between the trimmed V and J ends, which lost 8 bases and 7 bases, there was a span of 17 bases. The CDR3 length is 12 residues.

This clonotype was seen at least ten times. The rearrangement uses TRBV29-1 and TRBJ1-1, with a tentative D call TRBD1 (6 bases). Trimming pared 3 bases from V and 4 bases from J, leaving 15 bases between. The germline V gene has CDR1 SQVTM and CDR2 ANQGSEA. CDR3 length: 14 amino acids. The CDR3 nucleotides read TGCAGCGTTGACCCTGCGACAGGTTTCACTGAAGCTTTCTTT. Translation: CSVDPATGFTEAFF.

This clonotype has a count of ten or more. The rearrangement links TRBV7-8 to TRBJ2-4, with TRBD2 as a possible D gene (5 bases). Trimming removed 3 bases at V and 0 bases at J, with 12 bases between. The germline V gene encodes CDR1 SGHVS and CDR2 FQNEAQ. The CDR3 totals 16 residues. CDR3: CASSFMARGAKNIQYF. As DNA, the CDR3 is TGTGCCAGCAGCTTTATGGCTCGGGGAGCCAAAAACATTCAGTACTTC.

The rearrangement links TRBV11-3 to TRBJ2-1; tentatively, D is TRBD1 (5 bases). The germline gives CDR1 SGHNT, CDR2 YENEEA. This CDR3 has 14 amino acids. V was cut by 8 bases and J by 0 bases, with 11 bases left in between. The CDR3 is CASGRVSSYNEQFF. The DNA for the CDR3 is TGTGCCAGCGGCAGGGTTAGCTCCTACAATGAGCAGTTCTTC. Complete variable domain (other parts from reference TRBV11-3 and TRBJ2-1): EAGVVQSPRYKIIEKKQPVAFWCNPISGHNTLYWYLQNLGQGPELLIRYENEEAVDDSQLPKDRFSAERLKGVDSTLKIQPAELGDSAVYLCASGRVSSYNEQFFGPGTRLTVL.

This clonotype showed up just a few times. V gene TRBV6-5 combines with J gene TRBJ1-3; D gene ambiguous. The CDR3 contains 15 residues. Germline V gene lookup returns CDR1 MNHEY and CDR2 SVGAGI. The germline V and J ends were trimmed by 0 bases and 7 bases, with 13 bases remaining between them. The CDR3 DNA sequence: TGTGCCAGCAGTTACTCGATAGGAGATGTGAACACCATATATTTT. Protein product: CASSYSIGDVNTIYF.

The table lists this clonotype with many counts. The CDR3 loop reads CASRGTSGGSYNEQFF. CDR3 bases: TGTGCCAGCAGAGGGACTAGCGGGGGGTCCTACAATGAGCAGTTCTTC. The J gene is TRBJ2-1, the V gene TRBV12-3 or TRBV12-4; the match to TRBD2 covers 15 bases. V was pared by 6 bases and J by 1 base, with 1 base of the junction left unmatched. The CDR3 contains 16 residues.

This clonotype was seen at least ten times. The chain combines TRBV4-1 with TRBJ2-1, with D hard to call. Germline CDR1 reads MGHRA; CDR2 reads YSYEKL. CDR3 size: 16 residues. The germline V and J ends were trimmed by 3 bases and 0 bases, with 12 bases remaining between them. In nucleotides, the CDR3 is TGCGCCAGCAGCCAGGTCGACTTGGTCTCCTACAATGAGCAGTTCTTC. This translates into CASSQVDLVSYNEQFF.

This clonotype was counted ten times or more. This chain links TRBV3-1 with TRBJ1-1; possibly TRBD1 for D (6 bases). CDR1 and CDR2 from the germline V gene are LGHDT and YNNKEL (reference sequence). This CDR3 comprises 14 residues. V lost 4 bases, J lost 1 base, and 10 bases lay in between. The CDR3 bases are TGTGCCAGCAGCCCCAAACAGGGGAACACTGAAGCTTTCTTT. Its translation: CASSPKQGNTEAFF.

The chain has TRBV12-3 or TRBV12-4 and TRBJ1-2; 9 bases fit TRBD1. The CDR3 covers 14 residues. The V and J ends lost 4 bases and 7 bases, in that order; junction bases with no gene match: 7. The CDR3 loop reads CASSSGTGYGGYTF. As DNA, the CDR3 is TGTGCCAGCAGTTCCGGGACAGGGTATGGTGGCTACACCTTC.

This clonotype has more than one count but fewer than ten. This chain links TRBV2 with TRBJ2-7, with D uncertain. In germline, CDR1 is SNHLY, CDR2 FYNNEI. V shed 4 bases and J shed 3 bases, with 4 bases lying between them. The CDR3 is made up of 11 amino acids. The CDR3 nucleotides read TGTGCCAGCAGTGTGAGCTACGAGCAGTACTTC. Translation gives CASSVSYEQYF.

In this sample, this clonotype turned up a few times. The CDR3 region is CASSPTAQETQYF. CDR3 DNA: TGTGCCAGCAGCCCGACAGCCCAAGAGACCCAGTACTTC. The chain joins TRBV7-3 to TRBJ2-5; maybe TRBD1 (5 bases). The CDR3 spans 13 residues. Germline-derived CDR1 and CDR2 are SGHTA and FQGTGA. V lost 5 bases, J lost 1 base, and 8 bases lay in between.

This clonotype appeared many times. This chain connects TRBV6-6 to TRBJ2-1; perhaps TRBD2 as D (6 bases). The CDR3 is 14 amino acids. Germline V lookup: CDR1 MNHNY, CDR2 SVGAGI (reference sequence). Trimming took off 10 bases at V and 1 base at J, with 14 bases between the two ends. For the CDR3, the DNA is TGTGCCACGCAATCCGGGGGATCCTACAATGAGCAGTTCTTC. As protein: CATQSGGSYNEQFF.

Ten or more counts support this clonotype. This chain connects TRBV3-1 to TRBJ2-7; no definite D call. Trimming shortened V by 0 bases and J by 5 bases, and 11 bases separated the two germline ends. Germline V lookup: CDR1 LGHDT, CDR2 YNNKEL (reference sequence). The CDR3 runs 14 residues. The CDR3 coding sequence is TGTGCCAGCAGCCAAGATTGGGGTACGAACGAGCAGTACTTC. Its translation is CASSQDWGTNEQYF.

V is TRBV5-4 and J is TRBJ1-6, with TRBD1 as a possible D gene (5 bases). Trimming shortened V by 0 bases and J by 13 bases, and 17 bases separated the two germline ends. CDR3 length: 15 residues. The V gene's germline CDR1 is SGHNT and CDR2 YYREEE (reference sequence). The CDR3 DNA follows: TGTGCCAGCAGCTTGGGCGGGGACGGCAAGACGCCCCTCCACTTT. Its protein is CASSLGGDGKTPLHF.